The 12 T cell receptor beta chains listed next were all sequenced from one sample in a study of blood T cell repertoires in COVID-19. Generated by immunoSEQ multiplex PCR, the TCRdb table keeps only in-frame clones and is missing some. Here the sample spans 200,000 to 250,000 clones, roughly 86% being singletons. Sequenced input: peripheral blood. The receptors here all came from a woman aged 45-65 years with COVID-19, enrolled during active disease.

The CDR3 loop reads CASLSPGLPYEQYF. In DNA, the CDR3 is TGCGCCAGCTTAAGCCCGGGACTTCCCTACGAGCAGTACTTC. V usage is TRBV10-2 and J usage is TRBJ2-7; tentative D call: TRBD2 (6 bases). CDR3 length: 14 residues. The germline gives CDR1 WSHSY, CDR2 SAAADI. The V end was cut by 8 bases, the J end by 2 bases, with 16 bases between.

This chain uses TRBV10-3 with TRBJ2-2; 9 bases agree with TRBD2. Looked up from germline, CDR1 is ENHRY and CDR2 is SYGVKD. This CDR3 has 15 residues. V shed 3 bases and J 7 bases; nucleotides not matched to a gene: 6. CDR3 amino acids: CAISEAGGFGGELFF. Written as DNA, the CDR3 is TGTGCCATCAGTGAAGCGGGGGGTTTCGGCGGGGAGCTGTTTTTT.

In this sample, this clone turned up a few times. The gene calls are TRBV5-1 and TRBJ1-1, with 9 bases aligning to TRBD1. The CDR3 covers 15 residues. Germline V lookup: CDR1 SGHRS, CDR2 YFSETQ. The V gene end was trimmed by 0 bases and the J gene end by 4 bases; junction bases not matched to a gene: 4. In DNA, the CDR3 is TGCGCCAGCAGCTTGGGGGACAGGGAGGGCACTGAAGCTTTCTTT. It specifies CASSLGDREGTEAFF.

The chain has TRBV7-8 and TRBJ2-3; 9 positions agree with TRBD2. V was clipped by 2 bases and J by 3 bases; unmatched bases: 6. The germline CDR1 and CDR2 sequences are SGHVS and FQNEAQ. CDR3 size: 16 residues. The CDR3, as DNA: TGTGCCAGCAGCTTAAGTCGCGGGGGGGAAACAGATACGCAGTATTTT. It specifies CASSLSRGGETDTQYF. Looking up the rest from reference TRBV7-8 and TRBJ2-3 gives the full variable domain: GAGVSQSPRYKVAKRGQDVALRCDPISGHVSLFWYQQALGQGPEFLTYFQNEAQLDKSGLPSDRFFAERPEGSVSTLKIQRTQQEDSAVYLCASSLSRGGETDTQYFGPGTRLTVL.

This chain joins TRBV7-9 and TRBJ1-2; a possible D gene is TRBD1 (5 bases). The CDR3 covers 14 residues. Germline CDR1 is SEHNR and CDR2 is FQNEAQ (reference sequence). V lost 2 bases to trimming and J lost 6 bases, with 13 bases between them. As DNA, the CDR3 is TGTGCCAGCAGCTTAACCCTCCCGGGGGATGGCTACACCTTC. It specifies CASSLTLPGDGYTF.

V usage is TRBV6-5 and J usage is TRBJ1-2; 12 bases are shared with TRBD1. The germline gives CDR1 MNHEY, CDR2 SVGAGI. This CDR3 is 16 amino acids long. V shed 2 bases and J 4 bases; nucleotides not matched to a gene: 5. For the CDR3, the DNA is TGTGCCAGCAGTTACCCCGGGACAGGGGGCGGCTATGGCTACACCTTC. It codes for CASSYPGTGGGYGYTF.

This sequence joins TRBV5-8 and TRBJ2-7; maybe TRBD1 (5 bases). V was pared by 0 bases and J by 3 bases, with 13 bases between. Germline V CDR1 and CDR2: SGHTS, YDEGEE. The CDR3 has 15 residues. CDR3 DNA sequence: TGTGCCAGCAGCTTGGGCACAGTAGGGGTCTACGAGCAGTACGTC. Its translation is CASSLGTVGVYEQYV.

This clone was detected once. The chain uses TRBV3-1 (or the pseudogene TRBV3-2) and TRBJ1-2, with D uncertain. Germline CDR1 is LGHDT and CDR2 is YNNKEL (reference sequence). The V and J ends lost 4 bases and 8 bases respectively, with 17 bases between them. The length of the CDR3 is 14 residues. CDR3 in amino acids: CASSPPGNFEGYTF. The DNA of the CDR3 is TGTGCCAGCAGCCCCCCCGGTAATTTCGAGGGCTACACCTTC.

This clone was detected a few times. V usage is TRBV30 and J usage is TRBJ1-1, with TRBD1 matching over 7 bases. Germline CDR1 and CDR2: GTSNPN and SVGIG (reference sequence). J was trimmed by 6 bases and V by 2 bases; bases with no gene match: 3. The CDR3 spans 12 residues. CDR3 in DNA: TGTGCCTGGAGTCCAGGGGGGCCTGAAGCTTTCTTT. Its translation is CAWSPGGPEAFF.

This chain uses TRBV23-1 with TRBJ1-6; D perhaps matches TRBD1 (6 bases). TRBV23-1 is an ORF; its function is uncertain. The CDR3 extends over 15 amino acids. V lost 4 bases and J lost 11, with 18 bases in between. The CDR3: CASSPSTGSHPPLHF. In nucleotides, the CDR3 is TGCGCCAGCAGTCCCAGCACAGGGAGTCATCCACCCCTCCACTTT.

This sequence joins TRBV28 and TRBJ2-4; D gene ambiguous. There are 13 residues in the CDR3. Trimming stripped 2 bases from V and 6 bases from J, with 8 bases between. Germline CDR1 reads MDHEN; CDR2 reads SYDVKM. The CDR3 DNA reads TGTGCCAGCAGTTTACTGGCTCTAAACATTCAGTACTTC. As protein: CASSLLALNIQYF.

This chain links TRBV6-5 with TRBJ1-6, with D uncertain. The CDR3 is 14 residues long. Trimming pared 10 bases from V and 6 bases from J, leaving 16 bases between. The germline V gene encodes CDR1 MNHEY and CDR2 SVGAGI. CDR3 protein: CATERSRSNSPLHF. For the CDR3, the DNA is TGTGCCACCGAAAGGAGTCGGAGTAATTCACCCCTCCACTTT.